This is a list of T cell receptor beta chains from one sample in a study of T cell responses to AZD1222 COVID-19 vaccine. Measured with immunoSEQ multiplex PCR; TCRdb has only the in-frame clones, and not every one. This table holds 180,000 or so clones, approximately 95% found once. The source material was peripheral blood, sampled on day 0 of AZD1222 vaccination. All receptors derive from an adult in good health. Both conserved end residues are part of each CDR3. The order of the fields is D gene, J gene, V gene, CDR3 protein. The D gene is left open where the match is weak.

. | TRBJ1-5 | TRBV19 | CASSIGVVDRERPQHF
. | TRBJ2-7 | TRBV27 | CASRIQGEEQYF
. | TRBJ1-1 | TRBV2 | CASLIGISSPEAFF
TRBD2 | TRBJ2-7 | TRBV6-2/TRBV6-3 | CASSDPFPGLAGGLYF
. | TRBJ1-1 | TRBV11-2 | CASRQNTEAFF
. | TRBJ2-7 | TRBV6-1 | CASSETTAGTWEQYF
. | TRBJ1-3 | TRBV11-2 | CASSFVYTPSGNTIYF
. | TRBJ1-6 | TRBV27 | CASSHQHQGSPLHF
. | TRBJ2-5 | TRBV6-6 | CASSLDSGRARRETQYF
. | TRBJ1-2 | TRBV6-1 | CASSELDGYTF
TRBD1 | TRBJ1-2 | TRBV5-1 | CASTETGQGLIYTF
. | TRBJ1-2 | TRBV7-9 | CASSPDAGDGYTF
. | TRBJ1-2 | TRBV3-1/TRBV3-2 | CASSQEGVGYGYTF
. | TRBJ1-2 | TRBV18 | CASSTTEHVNYGYTF
. | TRBJ1-4 | TRBV5-4 | CASSFGEPGYEKLFF
. | TRBJ1-1 | TRBV6-5 | CASRALGATEAFF
. | TRBJ1-1 | TRBV10-1 | CASSGRVDTEAFF
TRBD2 | TRBJ2-1 | TRBV6-2/TRBV6-3 | CASSWYRGRDNYPNNEQFF
. | TRBJ1-1 | TRBV6-1 | CASSEAITQMNTEAFF
. | TRBJ2-7 | TRBV6-1 | CASSAHGGDASYEQYF
. | TRBJ1-6 | TRBV4-1 | CASSHPLPGSGPRNSPLHF
. | TRBJ1-1 | TRBV5-1 | CASSLVSAGVPEAFF
. | TRBJ1-2 | TRBV9 | CASSPRMVWGGSTDYTF
. | TRBJ2-7 | TRBV10-3 | CAISESGGGSEQYF
TRBD1 | TRBJ1-2 | TRBV4-1 | CASSHITGELGYGYTF
. | TRBJ1-6 | TRBV20-1 | CSASGGYNSPLHF
. | TRBJ1-2 | TRBV19 | CASSFQGEGMRLRGYTF
. | TRBJ1-1 | TRBV6-6 | CASNLGTTEAFF
TRBD2 | TRBJ2-3 | TRBV4-1 | CASSQFYAGGLGGTDTQYF
. | TRBJ1-2 | TRBV5-6 | CASSRWREPIYGYTF
. | TRBJ1-2 | TRBV5-4 | CASSSASSSPDYGYTF
TRBD1 | TRBJ1-2 | TRBV19 | CASSIFPTGTGSEALYLGGYTF
. | TRBJ2-7 | TRBV5-1 | CASSLRGRRYEQYF
. | TRBJ1-2 | TRBV10-2 | CASSVQYGYTF
. | TRBJ2-3 | TRBV5-1 | CASSGQGGTDTQYF
. | TRBJ1-1 | TRBV10-3 | CAISESPDRNTEAFF
. | TRBJ2-1 | TRBV2 | CASDGGGTYNEQFF
. | TRBJ2-5 | TRBV7-8 | CASSLGHSYQETQYF
. | TRBJ2-1 | TRBV7-9 | CASTPMEGGGYNEQFF
TRBD1 | TRBJ1-1 | TRBV19 | CASSWGTGRDTEAFF
TRBD2 | TRBJ2-4 | TRBV5-4 | CASSFGGSPSLAKNIQYF
TRBD2 | TRBJ2-7 | TRBV4-1 | CASSQAVGGAMAYF
. | TRBJ2-1 | TRBV14 | CASSGGESYNEQFF
. | TRBJ1-1 | TRBV13 | CASSFPGQQAFF
. | TRBJ2-7 | TRBV30 | CAWSVSASGYTEQYF
. | TRBJ1-1 | TRBV2 | CASSEEVTEAFF
TRBD1 | TRBJ1-2 | TRBV10-2 | CASRQGGVGYGYTF
. | TRBJ1-1 | TRBV13 | CASSFKGNTEAFF
TRBD1 | TRBJ2-1 | TRBV27 | CASSLLRTGIYNEQFF
. | TRBJ1-1 | TRBV27 | CASSSPFATEAFF
. | TRBJ1-1 | TRBV18 | CASSPRHPNTEAFF
. | TRBJ1-4 | TRBV10-2 | CASSDDAATNEKLFF
. | TRBJ1-6 | TRBV30 | CAWSVLPGINSPLHF
. | TRBJ2-1 | TRBV7-9 | CASSLVLVEEQFF
. | TRBJ2-1 | TRBV11-3 | CASSFGRDAANEQFF
. | TRBJ1-6 | TRBV2 | CASSAQGHSPLHF
TRBD1 | TRBJ1-4 | TRBV29-1 | CSVGGQGASNEKLFF
. | TRBJ1-1 | TRBV5-6 | CASSLGRLEAFF
TRBD2 | TRBJ2-5 | TRBV3-1/TRBV3-2 | CASSPLAGLGETQYF